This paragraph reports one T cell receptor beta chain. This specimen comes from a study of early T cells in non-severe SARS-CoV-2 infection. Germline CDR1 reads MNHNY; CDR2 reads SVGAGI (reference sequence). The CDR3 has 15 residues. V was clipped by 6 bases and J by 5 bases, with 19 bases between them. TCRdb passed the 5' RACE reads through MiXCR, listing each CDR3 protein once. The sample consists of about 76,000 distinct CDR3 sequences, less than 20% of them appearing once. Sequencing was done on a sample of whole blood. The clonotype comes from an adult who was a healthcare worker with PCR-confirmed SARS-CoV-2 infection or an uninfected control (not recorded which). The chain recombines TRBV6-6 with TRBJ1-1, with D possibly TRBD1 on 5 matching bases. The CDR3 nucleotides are TGTGCCAGCAGGCACCAGTTTACAGGCGGAACTGAAGCTTTCTTT. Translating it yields CASRHQFTGGTEAFF.